The rows below give T cell receptor beta chains drawn from one sample of a study of blood T cell repertoires in COVID-19. The method was immunoSEQ multiplex PCR; TCRdb's version includes in-frame clones alone and lacks a portion of them. Of 220,000 or so clones in the sample, roughly four fifths were seen once. Input material: peripheral blood. The receptors shown here come from a woman aged 55 to 70 with acute or convalescent COVID-19. Both conserved end residues are trimmed from each CDR3.

cdr3_aa	v_call	j_call
ASSKLPAGGWADTQY	TRBV21-1	TRBJ2-3
ASSLGQGESPLH	TRBV5-4	TRBJ1-6
ASSEAVGRLSWQPQH	TRBV6-1	TRBJ1-5
APGQIEYTEAF	TRBV6-5	TRBJ1-1
ASSVQGSYEQY	TRBV5-1	TRBJ2-7
ASRQGWDEKLF	TRBV6-5	TRBJ1-4
ASSLSGQGNTIY	TRBV5-1	TRBJ1-3
ASSQDIGQGAGELF	TRBV3-1/TRBV3-2	TRBJ2-2
ATSPTGGGVNNEQF	TRBV15	TRBJ2-1
ASSLLAGKETQY	TRBV3-1/TRBV3-2	TRBJ2-5
ASSLVMQGYSGNTIY	TRBV5-4	TRBJ1-3
ASSLQGRGTEAF	TRBV7-3	TRBJ1-1
ASTRGAETQY	TRBV7-9	TRBJ2-5
ASSVSSYEQY	TRBV2	TRBJ2-7
ASSSRTSGNTDTQY	TRBV19	TRBJ2-3
ASSRVALNTEAF	TRBV27	TRBJ1-1
ASAPEVRGVVTGELF	TRBV5-4	TRBJ2-2
AWRTGSLPGANVLT	TRBV30	TRBJ2-6
ASSQDPSGEDDTQY	TRBV3-1/TRBV3-2	TRBJ2-3
ASSLSGTGRTYEQY	TRBV5-4	TRBJ2-7
ASSPRSGSGANVLT	TRBV18	TRBJ2-6
AWWTGGTGELF	TRBV30	TRBJ2-2
ASSSGAYEQY	TRBV2	TRBJ2-7
ASSLQGMQGEKLF	TRBV4-3	TRBJ1-4
ASSERGRLLGGYT	TRBV2	TRBJ1-2
ASSYGQDTDTQY	TRBV5-1	TRBJ2-3
ASSLSPRGNTEAF	TRBV7-8	TRBJ1-1
AISLGGGTDTQY	TRBV19	TRBJ2-3
ASSLEQGVFYGYT	TRBV5-1	TRBJ1-2
ASSQEIMTGGAYEQY	TRBV3-1/TRBV3-2	TRBJ2-7
ASSHDTIYEQY	TRBV5-8	TRBJ2-7
ASSQAGRSAYTDTQY	TRBV3-1/TRBV3-2	TRBJ2-3
ASMQRGVTDTQY	TRBV10-2	TRBJ2-3
ASSHQTARSYEQY	TRBV3-1/TRBV3-2	TRBJ2-7
ASSPFADRGSGANVLT	TRBV11-2	TRBJ2-6
ASSNVEGETGNTIY	TRBV18	TRBJ1-3
ASSQVVLVSPLEQF	TRBV4-2	TRBJ2-1
AIGPGGGEQY	TRBV10-3	TRBJ2-7
ASSFPYDQPQH	TRBV28	TRBJ1-5
ASSTQGVGANVLT	TRBV11-1	TRBJ2-6
ASSLWGGVDADTQY	TRBV14	TRBJ2-3
ASRRTSGGAADTQY	TRBV7-2	TRBJ2-3
ASSPTASAGTGGKVTPYEQY	TRBV6-6	TRBJ2-7
SALTRGEQY	TRBV20-1	TRBJ2-7
ASSQFGRDRVYEQF	TRBV3-1/TRBV3-2	TRBJ2-1
ASSRGPGTSGATYEQY	TRBV9	TRBJ2-7
ASRYLKGVSNQPQH	TRBV2	TRBJ1-5
ASSPNGGGQNYEQY	TRBV5-6	TRBJ2-7
ASSRTGTGYSPLH	TRBV6-5	TRBJ1-6
ASSEWTSGVSYEQY	TRBV6-1	TRBJ2-7
ASSPGQNYGYT	TRBV5-1	TRBJ1-2
ASSLAVGLGTGELF	TRBV7-2	TRBJ2-2
ASSLLRGVGHT	TRBV28	TRBJ1-2
ASSPQTTGGTEAF	TRBV18	TRBJ1-1
ASSPRRSGELF	TRBV9	TRBJ2-2
ASSMGAGGLDGYT	TRBV11-2	TRBJ1-2
ASRRQALYTIY	TRBV6-5	TRBJ1-3
ASSLLGASDAYNEQF	TRBV5-6	TRBJ2-1
ASSVGLAGEQY	TRBV9	TRBJ2-7